The 6 T cell receptor beta chains reported below all come from one sample, sequenced in a study of cytomegalovirus exposure and HLA in healthy donors. The PCR employed 60 Vbeta primers together with 13 Jbeta primers. Sequencing was performed with immunoSEQ multiplex PCR; in TCRdb, only in-frame clones are kept and a portion is missing. Of about 130,000 clones listed, roughly 80% are singletons. The material sequenced was PBMCs. The receptor set was obtained from a man aged 35 to 55 in good health and CMV-seronegative.

The chain links TRBV6-5 to TRBJ2-7; D perhaps matches TRBD2 (6 bases). The germline V gene has CDR1 MNHEY and CDR2 SVGAGI. V lost 2 bases and J lost 0, with 11 bases in between. This CDR3 spans 15 amino acids. CDR3 residues: CASSYGSGPSYEQYF. In DNA, the CDR3 is TGTGCCAGCAGTTACGGTAGCGGCCCCTCCTACGAGCAGTACTTC.

This clone has more than one count but fewer than ten. The chain carries TRBV19 and TRBJ1-5; 10 bases align to TRBD1. The CDR3 consists of 18 residues. Germline assignment: CDR1 LNHDA and CDR2 SQIVND (reference sequence). V trimming: 3 bases; J trimming: 0 bases; junction bases outside the gene matches: 8. For the CDR3, the DNA is TGTGCCAGTAGTATGGGGGACAGGGGAGGATATAGCAATCAGCCCCAGCATTTT. Translated: CASSMGDRGGYSNQPQHF.

This chain links TRBV9 with TRBJ2-2; 12 bases fit TRBD2. The CDR3 consists of 16 residues. Germline CDR1 reads SGDLS; CDR2 reads YYNGEE. J gave up 2 bases and V 2 bases, and 1 base lay outside the gene matches. CDR3 loop: CASSVTSGSNTGELFF. CDR3 nucleotides: TGTGCCAGCAGCGTGACTAGCGGGAGCAACACCGGGGAGCTGTTTTTT. Filled out from reference TRBV9 and TRBJ2-2, the complete variable domain reads DSGVTQTPKHLITATGQRVTLRCSPRSGDLSVYWYQQSLDQGLQFLIQYYNGEERAKGNILERFSAQQFPDLHSELNLSSLELGDSALYFCASSVTSGSNTGELFFGEGSRLTVL.

The chain links TRBV14 to TRBJ2-7; TRBD1 aligns across 10 bases. V dropped 3 bases and J dropped 6; count of bases not matched to a gene: 11. The CDR3 has 16 residues. Germline V lookup: CDR1 SGHDN, CDR2 FVKESK. CDR3 DNA: TGTGCCAGCAGCCAGACAGGGGGCTCTTTGCGGGGCGAGCAGTACTTC. Its translation: CASSQTGGSLRGEQYF.

The chain employs TRBV27 and TRBJ2-5; tentatively, D is TRBD1 (6 bases). Trimming removed 4 bases from V and 5 bases from J, with 17 bases in between. Germline values: CDR1 MNHEY, CDR2 SMNVEV (reference sequence). The CDR3 loop spans 15 amino acids. The CDR3: CASSSQTGIRETQYF. CDR3 in DNA: TGTGCCAGCAGTTCCCAAACAGGGATACGGGAGACCCAGTACTTC.

The V gene is TRBV29-1, the J gene TRBJ1-2; tentative D call: TRBD1 (6 bases). V was shortened by 4 bases and J by 4 bases, with 13 bases between the two germline ends. Per the germline V gene, CDR1 is SQVTM and CDR2 is ANQGSEA. The CDR3 consists of 13 residues. The CDR3 bases are TGCAGCGTTGCGTCGGACAGACGCTATGGCTACACCTTC. This codes for CSVASDRRYGYTF.